What follows are 20 T cell receptor beta chains derived from one specimen sequenced in a study of cytomegalovirus exposure and HLA in healthy donors. Amplification used 60 Vbeta primers and 13 Jbeta primers. Profiling relied on immunoSEQ multiplex PCR, and the TCRdb table lists in-frame clones only, not all of them. The sample has over 150,000 clones, roughly 76% seen once; the top ten hold roughly an eighth. The specimen sequenced was PBMCs. The receptors stem from a woman between 45 and 65 years old in good health and CMV-seronegative.

J is TRBJ1-1 and V is TRBV10-3, with 10 bases aligning to TRBD1. Trimming at V came to 6 bases and at J to 4 bases, leaving 5 bases not matched to a gene. In germline, CDR1 is ENHRY, CDR2 SYGVKD. The CDR3 runs to 14 residues. The CDR3 DNA reads as TGTGCCATCAGCCCGGGACAGGGGAGCACTGAAGCTTTCTTT. This sequence encodes CAISPGQGSTEAFF.

The chain has TRBV11-2 and TRBJ2-5, with no clear D. V was trimmed by 1 base and J by 4 bases, leaving 10 bases between them. From germline, CDR1 is SGHAT and CDR2 FQNNGV. The CDR3 runs 14 residues. The CDR3 DNA reads TGTGCCAGCAGCTTAGGAGTGGCAGGAGAGACCCAGTACTTC. Translation gives CASSLGVAGETQYF.

The chain carries TRBV4-3 and TRBJ2-4; tentatively, D is TRBD1 (6 bases). The CDR3 extends over 14 amino acids. Between the trimmed V and J ends, which lost 1 base and 9 bases, there was a span of 13 bases. CDR1 and CDR2 from the germline V gene are LGHNA and YSLEER. The CDR3 bases are TGCGCCAGCAGCCAAGGGCTGGGGGCAGCCATTCAGTACTTC. This codes for CASSQGLGAAIQYF.

Concerning this clone: Other DNA sequences of this sample code for an identical CDR3. The genes are TRBV9 and TRBJ2-3; TRBD2 is a possible D gene (5 bases). CDR3 size: 14 residues. Germline values: CDR1 SGDLS, CDR2 YYNGEE. Trimming took off 0 bases at V and 0 bases at J, with 5 bases between the two ends. CDR3 in DNA: TGTGCCAGCAGCGTAGCGGGAAGCACAGATACGCAGTATTTT. Encoded protein: CASSVAGSTDTQYF.

The V gene is TRBV7-2, the J gene TRBJ2-1, with TRBD2 matching 10 bases. J lost 4 bases, V lost 5 bases, and 8 bases had no gene match. The CDR3 has 16 amino acids. In germline, CDR1 is SGHTA, CDR2 FQGNSA. CDR3 DNA: TGTGCCAGCAGCCTCTTGAGCGGGGGGGGGTACAATGAGCAGTTCTTC. It specifies CASSLLSGGGYNEQFF.

The rearrangement joins TRBV7-8 to TRBJ1-2, with 8 positions matching TRBD1. The CDR3 length is 15 residues. The germline V gene encodes CDR1 SGHVS and CDR2 FQNEAQ. The V gene end was trimmed by 5 bases and the J gene end by 7 bases; junction bases not matched to a gene: 12. The CDR3 spells CASSLKDRARGGYTF. In DNA form, the CDR3 reads TGTGCCAGCAGCCTAAAGGACAGGGCAAGGGGTGGCTACACCTTC. Full variable domain (missing parts from reference TRBV7-8 and TRBJ1-2): GAGVSQSPRYKVAKRGQDVALRCDPISGHVSLFWYQQALGQGPEFLTYFQNEAQLDKSGLPSDRFFAERPEGSVSTLKIQRTQQEDSAVYLCASSLKDRARGGYTFGSGTRLTVV.

The sample holds a few counts of this clone. J is TRBJ1-2 and V is TRBV2; no reliable D call. The ends were cut back, 2 bases at V and 0 bases at J, with 10 bases in the middle. Germline V lookup: CDR1 SNHLY, CDR2 FYNNEI. This CDR3 contains 15 residues. The CDR3 region is CASSERRSSNYGYTF. The DNA for the CDR3 is TGTGCCAGCAGTGAACGGAGGAGTTCTAACTATGGCTACACCTTC.

J is TRBJ2-7 and V is TRBV7-9; D remains unclear. Trimming took off 3 bases at V and 3 bases at J, with 15 bases between the two ends. The CDR3 runs 15 residues. Germline assignment: CDR1 SEHNR and CDR2 FQNEAQ (reference sequence). CDR3 protein: CASSFQTDIFYEQYF. For the CDR3, the DNA is TGTGCCAGCAGCTTTCAGACCGACATCTTCTACGAGCAGTACTTC.

The genes are TRBV7-2 and TRBJ1-1, with D tentatively TRBD1 (5 bases). The CDR3 contains 14 residues. The germline V gene has CDR1 SGHTA and CDR2 FQGNSA. V was trimmed by 3 bases and J by 7 bases, leaving 15 bases between them. CDR3 DNA sequence: TGTGCCAGCAGCTTCACCGGGGGACCCCATGAAGCTTTCTTT. This codes for CASSFTGGPHEAFF. Full variable domain (outside the CDR3, taken from reference TRBV7-2 and TRBJ1-1): GAGVSQSPSNKVTEKGKDVELRCDPISGHTALYWYRQSLGQGLEFLIYFQGNSAPDKSGLPSDRFSAERTGGSVSTLTIQRTQQEDSAVYLCASSFTGGPHEAFFGQGTRLTVV.

This clone was recorded a few times. The chain has TRBV7-2 and TRBJ1-1; maybe TRBD1 (6 bases). Germline CDR1 is SGHTA and CDR2 is FQGNSA. The V end lost 1 base, the J end lost 1 base, and 16 bases lay between the germline ends. The CDR3 is made up of 17 amino acids. CDR3 residues: CASSLGQAGSGNTEAFF. DNA of the CDR3: TGTGCCAGCAGCTTAGGACAGGCCGGTTCTGGGAACACTGAAGCTTTCTTT.

This CDR3 is CAISTGLAGSSYEQYF. The CDR3, as DNA: TGTGCCATCAGCACCGGACTAGCGGGCAGCTCCTACGAGCAGTACTTC. This sequence joins TRBV10-3 and TRBJ2-7; TRBD2 agrees at 11 bases. After removal of 6 bases from V and 0 bases from J, the junction contained 7 bases not matched to a gene. The CDR3 covers 16 residues. Germline V gene lookup returns CDR1 ENHRY and CDR2 SYGVKD.

CDR3 coding DNA: TGTGCCAGCAGAGCGAGCGGGAGTGTGTACAATGAGCAGTTCTTC. Translation gives CASRASGSVYNEQFF. V usage is TRBV6-4 and J usage is TRBJ2-1; TRBD2 matches 8 bases. This CDR3 spans 15 amino acids. The V and J ends lost 6 bases and 4 bases, in that order; junction bases with no gene match: 8. The germline CDR1 and CDR2 sequences are MRHNA and SNTAGT.

This clone was counted only a few times. The V and J genes are TRBV28 and TRBJ1-2, with D unclear. The CDR3 extends over 14 amino acids. Looked up from germline, CDR1 is MDHEN and CDR2 is SYDVKM. V was shortened by 5 bases and J by 6 bases, with 16 bases between the two germline ends. The DNA for the CDR3 is TGTGCCAGCAGTACACCCGAGGCATTTCATGGCTACACCTTC. This gives the protein CASSTPEAFHGYTF.

This clone occurred once. Germline is not matched at one junction end, which may reflect a read error. The sample holds other DNA sequences that translate to the same CDR3. The J gene is TRBJ2-2, the V gene TRBV5-4, with TRBD2 matching over 8 bases. This CDR3 region has 16 residues. Germline V gene sequence: CDR1 SGHNT, CDR2 YYREEE (reference sequence). The CDR3 protein is CASSSSWTSPAGELFF. CDR3 in DNA: TGTGCCAGCAGCTCCTCGTGGACTAGCCCGGCCGGGGAGCTATTTTTT.

This clone was seen only a few times. This chain links TRBV6-5 with TRBJ2-3; D ambiguous. The CDR3 covers 12 residues. The germline CDR1 and CDR2 sequences are MNHEY and SVGAGI. V lost 6 bases to trimming and J lost 6 bases, with 10 bases between them. The CDR3 DNA follows: TGTGCCAGCAGCCCTACCGGGGATACGCAGTATTTT. Encoded protein: CASSPTGDTQYF.

The CDR3 coding sequence is TGTGCCAGCAGTTACTCGCGGATTCGAGGTGAAGCTTTCTTT. Protein product: CASSYSRIRGEAFF. V and J are TRBV6-5 and TRBJ1-1; no reliable D call. From germline, CDR1 is MNHEY and CDR2 SVGAGI. CDR3 length: 14 amino acids. Trimming took off 0 bases at V and 7 bases at J, with 12 bases between the two ends.

The rearrangement links TRBV5-1 to TRBJ1-2, with 7 bases lining up with TRBD1. From germline, CDR1 is SGHRS and CDR2 YFSETQ. V was clipped by 9 bases and J by 4 bases; unmatched bases: 9. This CDR3 spans 13 amino acids. CDR3 bases: TGCGCCAACCCGGACAGGCCATTCTATGGCTACACCTTC. It specifies CANPDRPFYGYTF.

This clone was seen a few times. This chain uses TRBV28 with TRBJ2-2, with TRBD2 identical over 7 bases. CDR1 and CDR2 (germline): MDHEN, SYDVKM. CDR3 length: 15 amino acids. Losses at the gene ends were 7 bases for V and 5 bases for J; bases not matched to a gene: 10. For the CDR3, the DNA is TGTGCCAGCAAATGGCGGGAGAGGCATACCGGGGAGCTGTTTTTT. The encoded protein is CASKWRERHTGELFF.

This clone has more than one count but fewer than ten. The rearrangement joins TRBV18 to TRBJ1-2, with TRBD1 matching 9 bases. Germline lookup yields CDR1 KGHSH and CDR2 LQKENI. Germline trimming cut 3 bases from V and 5 bases from J; bases unmatched to any gene: 7. The CDR3 sequence is 15 residues long. The CDR3 sequence: CASSPGDRVWYGYTF. CDR3 coding DNA: TGTGCCAGCTCACCCGGGGACAGGGTTTGGTATGGCTACACCTTC.

For this clone: At one end the junction does not follow the germline gene, possibly because of a read error. This chain joins TRBV27 and TRBJ2-7, with 7 bases matching TRBD2. The CDR3 has 12 residues. Germline V gene data show CDR1 as MNHEY and CDR2 as SMNVEV (reference sequence). CDR3 residues: CASSLLGRELYF. The CDR3 DNA reads TGTGCCAGCAGTTTATTGGGGCGGGAGCTGTACTTC.